A single sample gave rise to the 15 T cell receptor beta chains below, sequenced in a study of beta chain features in type 1 diabetes. Their recognized antigens are unknown. Findings and limits, study-wide: For Type 1 diabetes patients, all four CD4+ subsets carried TCRB CDR3s that were moderately but significantly shorter.

Every bit of the isolated RNA underwent reverse transcription, so sequencing read expressed TCRB transcripts. Using immunoSEQ multiplex PCR, the repertoire was profiled, and TCRdb retains in-frame clones only, with some absent. The data hold hundreds of thousands of clones, with over 10% observed a single time. Sequenced input: naive CD4+ T cells from blood. The receptor source for this set is a man aged 18 to 29 with type 1 diabetes.

The chain recombines TRBV30 with TRBJ1-1; no clear D gene. V was trimmed by 4 bases and J by 0 bases, leaving 9 bases between them. Germline V CDR1 and CDR2: GTSNPN, SVGIG (reference sequence). The length of the CDR3 is 13 residues. The CDR3 sequence is CAWKSTVNTEAFF. The CDR3, as DNA: TGTGCCTGGAAATCCACGGTGAACACTGAAGCTTTCTTT.

This clone has just a few counts. J is TRBJ1-5 and V is TRBV12-5; 7 bases line up with TRBD1. The J segment lost 3 bases and the V segment lost 6 bases, leaving 8 bases of the junction unmatched. There are 15 residues in the CDR3. Germline-derived CDR1 and CDR2 are LGHNT and FRNRAP. The CDR3 coding sequence is TGTGCTAGTGGGCCAGGACAGGCGGACAATCAGCCCCAGCATTTT. This gives the protein CASGPGQADNQPQHF.

This sequence joins TRBV25-1 and TRBJ2-2; tentative D call: TRBD2 (5 bases). The CDR3 has 16 residues. The germline V gene encodes CDR1 MGHDK and CDR2 SYGVNS. Trimming took off 1 base at V and 2 bases at J, with 11 bases between the two ends. In DNA, the CDR3 is TGTGCCAGCAGTGAATTGGGCGGGCTAAACACCGGGGAGCTGTTTTTT. It translates to CASSELGGLNTGELFF.

This clone was detected only a few times. The chain combines TRBV18 with TRBJ2-2; no firm D call. The CDR3 is 19 amino acids. V was pared by 0 bases and J by 3 bases, with 20 bases between. Germline V gives CDR1 KGHSH, CDR2 LQKENI. The CDR3 nucleotides read TGTGCCAGCTCACCACCCAACTCCGGGCTTCGCTGGGACACCGGGGAGCTGTTTTTT. Translation: CASSPPNSGLRWDTGELFF.

This clone was observed a handful of times. V gene TRBV18 combines with J gene TRBJ2-7; tentatively, D is TRBD1 or TRBD2 (5 bases each). V lost 0 bases, J lost 3 bases, and 12 bases lay in between. CDR1 KGHSH and CDR2 LQKENI come from the germline V gene. The CDR3 has 15 amino acids. CDR3 residues: CASSPPGTEDYEQYF. Written as DNA, the CDR3 is TGTGCCAGCTCACCACCCGGGACCGAAGACTACGAGCAGTACTTC. The whole variable domain, filled in from reference TRBV18 and TRBJ2-7, reads NAGVMQNPRHLVRRRGQEARLRCSPMKGHSHVYWYRQLPEEGLKFMVYLQKENIIDESGMPKERFSAEFPKEGPSILRIQQVVRGDSAAYFCASSPPGTEDYEQYFGPGTRLTVT.

This clone was observed a few times. The gene calls are TRBV5-6 and TRBJ2-7, with 9 nucleotides matching TRBD1. CDR3 length: 15 residues. CDR1 and CDR2 (germline): SGHDT, YYEEEE. With 3 bases clipped from V and 3 bases from J, the junction kept 7 bases outside the gene matches. The CDR3 region has the DNA TGTGCCAGCAGCTACTGGGACAGGGATTTCTACGAGCAGTACTTC. Its protein is CASSYWDRDFYEQYF.

This clone was seen a handful of times. The chain joins TRBV15 to TRBJ2-3, with no clear D. There are 14 residues in the CDR3. Germline V gives CDR1 LNHNV, CDR2 YYDKDF (reference sequence). V shed 7 bases and J shed 0 bases, with 11 bases lying between them. This chain's CDR3 is CATTSRASTDTQYF. The CDR3, as DNA: TGTGCCACCACCTCACGGGCTAGCACAGATACGCAGTATTTT. Complete variable domain (other parts from reference TRBV15 and TRBJ2-3): DAMVIQNPRYQVTQFGKPVTLSCSQTLNHNVMYWYQQKSSQAPKLLFHYYDKDFNNEADTPDNFQSRRPNTSFCFLDIRSPGLGDTAMYLCATTSRASTDTQYFGPGTRLTVL.

This clone was found a few times. CDR3 sequence: CASSLGVDTQYF. The CDR3 DNA reads as TGTGCCAGCAGCTTAGGGGTAGATACGCAGTATTTT. The J gene is TRBJ2-3, the V gene TRBV11-2; D is unresolved. The CDR3 is 12 amino acids. V lost 1 base and J lost 5, with 4 bases in between. Germline loops: CDR1 SGHAT, CDR2 FQNNGV.

The V and J genes are TRBV30 and TRBJ2-1; D gene ambiguous. V shed 5 bases and J shed 7 bases, with 9 bases lying between them. CDR3 length: 11 amino acids. The germline V gene encodes CDR1 GTSNPN and CDR2 SVGIG (reference sequence). The CDR3: CAWARLNEQFF. The CDR3 DNA reads as TGTGCCTGGGCCCGGCTTAATGAGCAGTTCTTC.

This clone was counted a few times. The chain carries TRBV7-2 and TRBJ2-7; 12 nucleotides align to TRBD2. V lost 3 bases and J lost 4; bases outside the gene matches: 1. CDR1 is SGHTA and CDR2 is FQGNSA in the germline V gene. The CDR3 sequence is 14 residues long. The CDR3 DNA is TGTGCCAGCAGCTTTCTAGCGGGGGGGTACGAGCAGTACTTC. Protein: CASSFLAGGYEQYF.

This clone was seen only a few times. This sequence joins TRBV4-1 and TRBJ1-3; the D gene is possibly TRBD1 (5 bases). Per the germline V gene, CDR1 is MGHRA and CDR2 is YSYEKL. This CDR3 has 17 amino acids. Trimming left V 5 bases short and J 0 bases short, with 17 bases between. The CDR3: CASSYFRDSGSGNTIYF. CDR3 bases: TGCGCCAGCAGCTATTTCCGGGACTCGGGCTCTGGAAACACCATATATTTT.

This clone occurred a few times. This chain joins TRBV30 and TRBJ2-7, with 11 bases fitting TRBD2. Trimming cost V 5 bases and J 3 bases; bases outside gene matches: 6. The CDR3 has 14 amino acids. The germline V gene has CDR1 GTSNPN and CDR2 SVGIG (reference sequence). CDR3 in amino acids: CAWGWGTSGYEQYF. The CDR3 DNA is TGTGCCTGGGGCTGGGGGACTAGCGGCTACGAGCAGTACTTC. Based on the CDR3 plus reference TRBV30 and TRBJ2-7, the full variable domain is SQTIHQWPATLVQPVGSPLSLECTVEGTSNPNLYWYRQAAGRGLQLLFYSVGIGQISSEVPQNLSASRPQDRQFILSSKKLLLSDSGFYLCAWGWGTSGYEQYFGPGTRLTVT.

This clone was picked up a small number of times. This chain joins TRBV7-9 and TRBJ2-1, with D perhaps TRBD1 (5 bases). Between the trimmed V and J ends, which lost 5 bases and 6 bases, there was a span of 17 bases. This CDR3 comprises 15 residues. Germline CDR1 is SEHNR and CDR2 is FQNEAQ (reference sequence). The CDR3 nucleotides are TGTGCCAGCAGCCAAACTGACGGTGGGGCCAATGAGCAGTTCTTC. Translating it yields CASSQTDGGANEQFF.

The chain uses TRBV2 and TRBJ2-3, with 11 bases matching TRBD2. The ends lost 4 bases at V and 3 bases at J; junction bases unmatched: 6. The CDR3 is made up of 16 amino acids. Germline CDR1 is SNHLY and CDR2 is FYNNEI. CDR3 sequence reads: CASSGRGTSGTDTQYF. The CDR3 DNA reads as TGTGCCAGCAGTGGGCGTGGGACTAGCGGTACAGATACGCAGTATTTT.

This clone turned up a few times. In the same sample, other DNA sequences code for this CDR3. The gene calls are TRBV30 and TRBJ2-7; D remains ambiguous. V dropped 2 bases and J dropped 6 bases, with 8 bases sitting between them. The CDR3 has 11 residues. From germline, CDR1 is GTSNPN and CDR2 SVGIG (reference sequence). This CDR3 reads CAWSSGGEQYF. CDR3 coding DNA: TGTGCCTGGAGTTCCGGCGGCGAGCAGTACTTC.